One sample yielded the 15 T cell receptor beta chains listed below, sequenced in a study of early T cells in non-severe SARS-CoV-2 infection listed by TCRdb under 2021. Library preparation was by 5' RACE. The sample was run on a NextSeq 500. Using fastp at Q25 and MiXCR, TCRdb reprocessed the public reads and kept productive beta chains. Each entry merges the rows of one CDR3 protein and shows their most common DNA and genes. The sample data list 65,000 to 95,000 distinct CDR3 sequences, and more than 4% of these were observed just once. The top ten constitute around 6.6% of the sample. The sample was whole blood, taken at baseline. The receptors shown here come from an adult who was a healthcare worker with PCR-confirmed SARS-CoV-2 infection or an uninfected control (not recorded which).

This sequence joins TRBV15 and TRBJ2-5; D is undetermined. The CDR3 has 17 residues. The germline gives CDR1 LNHNV, CDR2 YYDKDF (reference sequence). Trimming stripped 1 base from V and 2 bases from J, with 17 bases between. This CDR3 reads CATSRVPGALGQETQYF. The CDR3 DNA follows: TGTGCCACCAGCAGAGTTCCAGGCGCCCTGGGGCAAGAGACCCAGTACTTC.

This clonotype has at least ten counts. This chain uses TRBV7-6 with TRBJ2-1; D is possibly TRBD2 (5 bases). In germline, CDR1 is SGHVS, CDR2 FNYEAQ. V lost 5 bases and J lost 10, with 12 bases in between. The CDR3 is 12 residues long. The chain's CDR3 is CASSPTDYEQFF. In nucleotides, the CDR3 is TGTGCCAGCAGCCCTACCGACTACGAGCAGTTCTTC.

The genes are TRBV7-8 and TRBJ1-1; D remains ambiguous. With 1 base removed from V and 5 bases from J, the gap between germline ends came to 11 bases. The germline CDR1 and CDR2 sequences are SGHVS and FQNEAQ. This CDR3 is 14 amino acids long. The CDR3 here is CASSLGGWRTEAFF. DNA for the CDR3: TGTGCCAGCAGCTTAGGCGGGTGGAGGACTGAAGCTTTCTTT.

This clonotype was counted at least ten times. This rearrangement joins TRBV5-5 to TRBJ2-1; 11 positions agree with TRBD2. CDR3 length: 16 amino acids. V lost 4 bases, J lost 4 bases, and 7 bases stayed unmatched. Germline assignment: CDR1 SGHKS and CDR2 YYEKEE (reference sequence). CDR3 amino acids: CASSLLTSGVYNEQFF. In DNA, the CDR3 is TGTGCCAGCAGCCTCCTGACTAGCGGGGTTTACAATGAGCAGTTCTTC.

This clonotype was detected many times. V usage is TRBV28 and J usage is TRBJ1-6; D not certain. The V and J ends lost 2 bases and 10 bases respectively, with 15 bases between them. The CDR3 is 15 residues long. Germline V gene data show CDR1 as MDHEN and CDR2 as SYDVKM. The CDR3 region is CASSLPDSGTSPLHF. Here the CDR3 DNA reads TGTGCCAGCAGTTTACCGGACTCCGGTACCTCACCCCTCCACTTT.

The J gene is TRBJ2-4, the V gene TRBV11-3; D is ambiguous. V shed 7 bases and J shed 2 bases, with 15 bases lying between them. This CDR3 region has 15 residues. Looked up from germline, CDR1 is SGHNT and CDR2 is YENEEA. Written as DNA, the CDR3 is TGTGCCAGCACCCCCCGGGCCCTGACCAAAAACATTCAGTACTTC. It specifies CASTPRALTKNIQYF. Full variable domain (outside the CDR3, taken from reference TRBV11-3 and TRBJ2-4): EAGVVQSPRYKIIEKKQPVAFWCNPISGHNTLYWYLQNLGQGPELLIRYENEEAVDDSQLPKDRFSAERLKGVDSTLKIQPAELGDSAVYLCASTPRALTKNIQYFGAGTRLSVL.

This clonotype was seen at least ten times. The chain carries TRBV20-1 and TRBJ2-5, with TRBD2 matching over 8 bases. Germline CDR1 and CDR2: DFQATT and SNEGSKA (reference sequence). Germline trimming cut 1 base from V and 6 bases from J; bases unmatched to any gene: 4. The CDR3 totals 13 residues. The CDR3: CSARGGLVKTQYF. CDR3 sequence (DNA): TGCAGTGCTAGAGGGGGACTAGTAAAGACCCAGTACTTC.

The table lists this clonotype with many counts. The V call is TRBV19, the J call TRBJ1-2; no reliable D call. V lost 3 bases to trimming and J lost 4 bases, with 6 bases between them. From germline, CDR1 is LNHDA and CDR2 SQIVND (reference sequence). The CDR3 runs to 12 residues. CDR3 coding DNA: TGTGCCAGTAGTATTGTCGGCTATGGCTACACCTTC. Translation gives CASSIVGYGYTF.

This clonotype appeared many times. The chain couples TRBV20-1 to TRBJ2-7; D unclear. V lost 2 bases, J lost 6 bases, and 8 bases lay in between. Per the germline V gene, CDR1 is DFQATT and CDR2 is SNEGSKA (reference sequence). This CDR3 spans 11 amino acids. This CDR3 is CSARLHPEQYF. The CDR3 nucleotides read TGCAGTGCTAGACTCCACCCCGAGCAGTACTTC.

This clonotype was detected a few times. V gene TRBV24-1 combines with J gene TRBJ2-1; D tentatively reads TRBD1 or TRBD2 (5 bases each). The V end lost 2 bases, the J end lost 7 bases, and 11 bases lay between the germline ends. This CDR3 is 14 amino acids long. Germline V gene data show CDR1 as KGHDR and CDR2 as SFDVKD. CDR3 nucleotides: TGTGCCACCAGTGATTGGGGACGTACAAATGAGCAGTTCTTC. Its translation: CATSDWGRTNEQFF.

This clonotype was recorded a few times. J is TRBJ2-7 and V is TRBV9, with D possibly matching TRBD1 (6 bases). CDR3 length: 15 residues. V gave up 2 bases and J gave up 3 bases, with 15 bases separating them. Germline CDR1 reads SGDLS; CDR2 reads YYNGEE. Written as DNA, the CDR3 is TGTGCCAGCAGCGTGAGCCGGGACATTGGCTACGAGCAGTACTTC. Amino acid sequence: CASSVSRDIGYEQYF.

The chain uses TRBV10-2 and TRBJ2-7; no definite D call. Between the trimmed V and J ends, which lost 6 bases and 0 bases, there was a span of 12 bases. CDR3 length: 14 residues. Looked up from germline, CDR1 is WSHSY and CDR2 is SAAADI. Here the CDR3 DNA reads TGCGCCAGCAGCTCAGGCTTGGTCTCCTACGAGCAGTACTTC. It codes for CASSSGLVSYEQYF.

This clonotype was seen just once. V is TRBV12-3 or TRBV12-4 and J is TRBJ1-5; weak D call: TRBD1 (5 bases). The CDR3 length is 14 residues. Trimming pared 9 bases from V and 7 bases from J, leaving 19 bases between. CDR3 protein: CASRLVAGSQPQHF. CDR3 in DNA: TGTGCCAGTAGGTTAGTGGCAGGGAGCCAGCCCCAGCATTTT.

This clonotype was seen at least ten times. V usage is TRBV6-5 and J usage is TRBJ2-7; D possibly corresponds to TRBD2 (5 bases). This CDR3 contains 13 residues. V was shortened by 7 bases and J by 5 bases, with 15 bases between the two germline ends. From germline, CDR1 is MNHEY and CDR2 SVGAGI. The CDR3 DNA sequence: TGTGCCAGCACCTTTGGAGGATATAACGAGCAGTACTTC. It codes for CASTFGGYNEQYF.

The DNA for the CDR3 is TGTGCCAGCAGCTTGGTCGACACCCCGGAGCTGTTTTTT. Translated: CASSLVDTPELFF. This chain joins TRBV5-4 and TRBJ2-2; D is unresolved. The germline CDR1 and CDR2 sequences are SGHNT and YYREEE (reference sequence). The V end lost 0 bases, the J end lost 10 bases, and 10 bases lay between the germline ends. The CDR3 spans 13 residues.